This record looks at one TCR beta chain sequence and its context. Its antigen is not identified. This entry is derived from a study of OX40 agonist ivuxolimab in advanced cancers. Study as a whole: An agonistic anti-OX40 (CD134) antibody, ivuxolimab, was used to treat the patients. Patients enrolled in dose escalation were diagnosed with hepatocellular carcinoma, melanoma, renal cell or head and neck cancer.

Sequencing was performed with immunoSEQ multiplex PCR; in TCRdb, only in-frame clones are kept and a portion is missing. The sample records under 85,000 clones, about 91% being singletons. Study findings and constraints: The antigens recognized by the expanded peripheral T cells, that is their antigen specificity, were not determined.

CDR1 is SGHNT and CDR2 is YYREEE in the germline V gene (reference sequence). The CDR3 spans 14 residues. Trimming took off 3 bases at V and 0 bases at J, with 9 bases between the two ends. Sample: CD4+ or CD8+ T cells sorted from blood, taken in a trial of the OX40 agonist ivuxolimab. This sequence joins TRBV5-4 and TRBJ2-5; D possibly corresponds to TRBD1 (6 bases). This receptor was taken from an adult with an advanced solid tumor such as melanoma, head and neck, liver or kidney cancer. CDR3 sequence reads: CASSSRTDQETQYF. CDR3 sequence (DNA): TGTGCCAGCAGCTCCCGGACAGACCAAGAGACCCAGTACTTC. Looking up the rest from reference TRBV5-4 and TRBJ2-5 gives the full variable domain: ETGVTQSPTHLIKTRGQQVTLRCSSQSGHNTVSWYQQALGQGPQFIFQYYREEENGRGNFPPRFSGLQFPNYSSELNVNALELDDSALYLCASSSRTDQETQYFGPGTRLLVL.